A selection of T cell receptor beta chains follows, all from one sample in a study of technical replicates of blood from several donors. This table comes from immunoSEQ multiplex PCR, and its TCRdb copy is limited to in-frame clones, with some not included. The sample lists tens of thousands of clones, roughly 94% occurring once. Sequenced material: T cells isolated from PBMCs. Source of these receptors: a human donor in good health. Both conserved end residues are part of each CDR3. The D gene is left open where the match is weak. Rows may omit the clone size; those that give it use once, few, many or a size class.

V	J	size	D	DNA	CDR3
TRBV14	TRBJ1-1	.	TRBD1	TGTGCCAGCAGCCAAGGAGGACAGGGAAGGGACACTGAAGCTTTCTTT	CASSQGGQGRDTEAFF
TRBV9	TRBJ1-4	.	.	TGTGCCAGCAGCGTTGCTCCGAGCGCAGGGGAAAAACTGTTTTTT	CASSVAPSAGEKLFF
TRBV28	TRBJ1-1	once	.	TGTGCCAGCAGGGCGGGACTCCGGGGGGGTACTGAAGCTTTCTTT	CASRAGLRGGTEAFF
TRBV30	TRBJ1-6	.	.	TGTGCCTGGAGTGTCTTTGGAGGCCTGAATTCACCCCTCCACTTT	CAWSVFGGLNSPLHF
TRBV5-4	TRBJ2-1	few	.	TGTGCCAGCAGCTTTACAGGGATGAATGAGCAGTTCTTC	CASSFTGMNEQFF
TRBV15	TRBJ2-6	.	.	TGTGCCACCAGAGCCTCTGGGGCCAACGTCCTGACTTTC	CATRASGANVLTF
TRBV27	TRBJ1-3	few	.	TGTGCCAGCAGTTTTTCACACGTCTCTGGAAACACCATATATTTT	CASSFSHVSGNTIYF
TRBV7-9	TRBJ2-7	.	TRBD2	TGTGCCAGCAGCTCGGGGGGTCTAGCGGGAGACGAGCAGTACTTC	CASSSGGLAGDEQYF
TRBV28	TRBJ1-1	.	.	TGTGCCAGCAGTTTCGGTGGCACTGAAGCTTTCTTT	CASSFGGTEAFF
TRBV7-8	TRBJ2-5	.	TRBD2	TGTGCGGCGGGAGGGGGAAGGGAGACCCAGTACTTC	CAAGGGRETQYF
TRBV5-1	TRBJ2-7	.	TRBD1	TGCGCCAGCATCAGGATGGCGGGACAGGGGAAGGATTACGAGCAGTACTTC	CASIRMAGQGKDYEQYF
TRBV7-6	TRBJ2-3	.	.	TGTGCCAGCAGCCCATCGGGAATCACAGATACGCAGTATTTT	CASSPSGITDTQYF
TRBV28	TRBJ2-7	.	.	TGTGCCAGCAGCTCCGACGAGCAGTACTTC	CASSSDEQYF
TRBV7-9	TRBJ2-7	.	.	TGTGCCAGCAGCCTGGGCATTTCCGAGCAGTACTTC	CASSLGISEQYF
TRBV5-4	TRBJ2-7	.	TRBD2	TGTGCCAGCAGCTTGGCGGCGGGGGGAAAAGTCTACGAGCAGTACTTC	CASSLAAGGKVYEQYF
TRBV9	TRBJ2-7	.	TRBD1	TGTGCCAGCAGCGCGAGGGGGACAGGGGCGGCCTACGAGCAGTACTTC	CASSARGTGAAYEQYF
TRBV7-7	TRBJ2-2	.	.	TGTGCCAGCACTGGTAGCGCCGCGAACACCGGGGAGCTGTTTTTT	CASTGSAANTGELFF
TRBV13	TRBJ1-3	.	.	TGTGCCAGCAGCCGACGGGCCAGCGGTAACACCATATATTTT	CASSRRASGNTIYF
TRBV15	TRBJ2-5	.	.	TGTGCCACCAGCAGAGTCCCGGGTTACCAAGAGACCCAGTACTTC	CATSRVPGYQETQYF
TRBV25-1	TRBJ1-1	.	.	TGTGCCAGCAGTGAACCCGGACTGTACACTGAAGCTTTCTTT	CASSEPGLYTEAFF
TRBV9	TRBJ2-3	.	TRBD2	TGTGCCAGCAGCCCTAACATAGCGGGAGGTGCAGATACGCAGTATTTT	CASSPNIAGGADTQYF
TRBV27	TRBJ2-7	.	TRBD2	TGTGCCAGCAGTTTAGGGCTAGCGGGTCTCTACGAGCAGTACTTC	CASSLGLAGLYEQYF